This TCR beta chain is drawn from a study of graft-versus-host responses after intestinal transplantation. Overall study: Recipients had multivisceral, liver-intestinal, or isolated intestinal transplants.

This clone has a handful of counts. The antigen is undetermined. Data came from immunoSEQ multiplex PCR; TCRdb stores just in-frame clones and leaves some out. The sample has under 90,000 clones, 90% seen once. The source was unstimulated CD8+ T cells sorted from spleen or lymph node cells, collected before transplant. This TCR was sampled from a human donor who was the organ donor for an intestinal transplant.

For the CDR3, the DNA is TGTGCCAGCAGCTTGCAGGGGGCTGGTAATTCACCCCTCCACTTT. It yields the protein CASSLQGAGNSPLHF. V gene TRBV5-6 combines with J gene TRBJ1-6, with 8 bases fitting TRBD1. This CDR3 contains 15 residues. Per germline, CDR1 SGHDT and CDR2 YYEEEE. The J segment lost 6 bases and the V segment lost 1 base, leaving 3 bases of the junction unmatched.